These T cell receptor beta chains were read from a single sample in a study of blood T cell repertoires in COVID-19. Repertoires were generated with immunoSEQ multiplex PCR, while TCRdb's copy carries only in-frame clones and drops some. The sample holds 240,000 or so clones, approximately 86% seen once. The sequenced sample consisted of peripheral blood. These receptors all stem from a man in his fifties or sixties who had recovered from COVID-19. The CDR3 runs from the conserved cysteine through the conserved F or W. The D gene is left open where the match is weak. Clone sizes are given selectively: once, few, many, or a class where the clone is expanded.

D gene: NA
J gene: TRBJ1-2
CDR3 length: 14
clone size: NA
V gene: TRBV2
CDR3 DNA: TGTGCCAGCACGGAAGGTGGGCGGGCCAGTGGCTACACCTTC
CDR3 protein: CASTEGGRASGYTF

D gene: TRBD1
J gene: TRBJ1-4
CDR3 length: 15
clone size: NA
V gene: TRBV24-1
CDR3 DNA: TGTGCCACCAGTGACTCCAGGGGGCCCGGGGAAAAACTGTTTTTT
CDR3 protein: CATSDSRGPGEKLFF

D gene: TRBD1
J gene: TRBJ2-1
CDR3 length: 15
clone size: NA
V gene: TRBV10-1
CDR3 DNA: TGCGCCAACAAAGCCGGGACAGGGGCTCACAATGAGCAGTTCTTC
CDR3 protein: CANKAGTGAHNEQFF

D gene: TRBD1
J gene: TRBJ1-1
CDR3 length: 14
clone size: NA
V gene: TRBV2
CDR3 DNA: TGTGCCAGCAGGGACCGGGACAGAGGCACTGAAGCTTTCTTT
CDR3 protein: CASRDRDRGTEAFF

D gene: NA
J gene: TRBJ2-3
CDR3 length: 15
clone size: NA
V gene: TRBV18
CDR3 DNA: TGTGCCAGCTCCCCCGGCCGGGGGGCCTCCAATACGCAGTATTTT
CDR3 protein: CASSPGRGASNTQYF

D gene: TRBD1
J gene: TRBJ2-6
CDR3 length: 15
clone size: NA
V gene: TRBV5-1
CDR3 DNA: TGCGCCAGCAGGTGGGACAGCTCTGGGGCCAACGTCCTGACTTTC
CDR3 protein: CASRWDSSGANVLTF

D gene: NA
J gene: TRBJ1-1
CDR3 length: 14
clone size: NA
V gene: TRBV6-5
CDR3 DNA: TGTGCCAGCAGTTTAAACGGCGGGGGGGCTGAAGCTTTCTTT
CDR3 protein: CASSLNGGGAEAFF

D gene: NA
J gene: TRBJ1-1
CDR3 length: 10
clone size: NA
V gene: TRBV20-1
CDR3 DNA: TGCAGTGCTAGTAGAGGGGAAGCTTTCTTT
CDR3 protein: CSASRGEAFF

D gene: TRBD2
J gene: TRBJ2-3
CDR3 length: 19
clone size: NA
V gene: TRBV3-1/TRBV3-2
CDR3 DNA: TGTGCCAGCAGCGCCCGGACTAGCGGGGGGGCTGGACTTGGAGATACGCAGTATTTT
CDR3 protein: CASSARTSGGAGLGDTQYF

D gene: TRBD1
J gene: TRBJ2-1
CDR3 length: 14
clone size: NA
V gene: TRBV30
CDR3 DNA: TGTGCCTGGAGTCCTGACAGGGCCTACAATGAGCAGTTCTTC
CDR3 protein: CAWSPDRAYNEQFF

D gene: TRBD1
J gene: TRBJ1-4
CDR3 length: 16
clone size: NA
V gene: TRBV28
CDR3 DNA: TGTGCCAGCAGTTTAGCGGCAGGGGGTGGGTTTGAAAAACTGTTTTTT
CDR3 protein: CASSLAAGGGFEKLFF

D gene: TRBD1
J gene: TRBJ1-1
CDR3 length: 13
clone size: NA
V gene: TRBV19
CDR3 DNA: TGTGCCAGTAGTAGAGGACAGGGTGTTGAAGCTTTCTTT
CDR3 protein: CASSRGQGVEAFF

D gene: NA
J gene: TRBJ1-3
CDR3 length: 16
clone size: NA
V gene: TRBV12-5
CDR3 DNA: TGTGCTAGTGGTTTGATAACGGGGAGCTCTGGAAACACCATATATTTT
CDR3 protein: CASGLITGSSGNTIYF

D gene: TRBD1
J gene: TRBJ1-1
CDR3 length: 14
clone size: NA
V gene: TRBV6-6
CDR3 DNA: TGTGCCAGCAGGCTCGGACAGGGAAGCACTGAAGCTTTCTTT
CDR3 protein: CASRLGQGSTEAFF

D gene: NA
J gene: TRBJ1-6
CDR3 length: 14
clone size: many
V gene: TRBV7-9
CDR3 DNA: TGTGCCAGCAGCTTAGAAGCCGATAATTCACCCCTCCACTTT
CDR3 protein: CASSLEADNSPLHF

D gene: NA
J gene: TRBJ1-6
CDR3 length: 15
clone size: NA
V gene: TRBV2
CDR3 DNA: TGTGCCAGCAGACTGCAGGGGTCGCAGAATTCACCCCTCCACTTT
CDR3 protein: CASRLQGSQNSPLHF

D gene: TRBD2
J gene: TRBJ2-1
CDR3 length: 16
clone size: NA
V gene: TRBV6-4
CDR3 DNA: TGTGCCAGCGCGACTAGCGGGGCGTATACCTACAATGAGCAGTTCTTC
CDR3 protein: CASATSGAYTYNEQFF

D gene: NA
J gene: TRBJ2-1
CDR3 length: 14
clone size: NA
V gene: TRBV30
CDR3 DNA: TGTGCCTGCCTGACTAGTTTGAACTACAATGAGCAGTTCTTC
CDR3 protein: CACLTSLNYNEQFF

D gene: TRBD1
J gene: TRBJ2-7
CDR3 length: 15
clone size: NA
V gene: TRBV5-5
CDR3 DNA: TGTGCCAGCAGCTTGGCGGGACAGGGGTTCTACGAGCAGTACTTC
CDR3 protein: CASSLAGQGFYEQYF

D gene: TRBD2
J gene: TRBJ2-5
CDR3 length: 15
clone size: NA
V gene: TRBV6-5
CDR3 DNA: TGTGCCAGCAGCCTATCTCTAGCGGGGGGCGAGACCCAGTACTTC
CDR3 protein: CASSLSLAGGETQYF

D gene: TRBD1
J gene: TRBJ2-7
CDR3 length: 13
clone size: NA
V gene: TRBV4-1
CDR3 DNA: TGCGCCAGCAGCCAAACTCCAACTACAGGGGAGTACTTC
CDR3 protein: CASSQTPTTGEYF

D gene: TRBD1
J gene: TRBJ1-6
CDR3 length: 15
clone size: NA
V gene: TRBV28
CDR3 DNA: TGTGCCAGCAGCCCCTCGGGACAGAATAATTCACCCCTCCACTTT
CDR3 protein: CASSPSGQNNSPLHF

D gene: TRBD1
J gene: TRBJ2-5
CDR3 length: 17
clone size: NA
V gene: TRBV15
CDR3 DNA: TGTGCCACCAGCAGCGTACCGGGACAGGGAACAGGGGAGACCCAGTACTTC
CDR3 protein: CATSSVPGQGTGETQYF

D gene: NA
J gene: TRBJ2-5
CDR3 length: 13
clone size: once
V gene: TRBV4-2
CDR3 DNA: TGTGCCAGCAGCCAAGCACGGCGGGAGACCCAGTACTTC
CDR3 protein: CASSQARRETQYF

D gene: NA
J gene: TRBJ2-2
CDR3 length: 13
clone size: NA
V gene: TRBV7-7
CDR3 DNA: TGTGCCAGCAGCTTTCAGGAAACCGGGGAGCTGTTTTTT
CDR3 protein: CASSFQETGELFF

D gene: NA
J gene: TRBJ2-2
CDR3 length: 15
clone size: NA
V gene: TRBV30
CDR3 DNA: TGTGCCTGGAGTCTTACGGACAGAGACACCGGGGAGCTGTTTTTT
CDR3 protein: CAWSLTDRDTGELFF

D gene: NA
J gene: TRBJ2-7
CDR3 length: 15
clone size: NA
V gene: TRBV5-1
CDR3 DNA: TGCGCCAGCAGCTTGGCCTCTCGGGCCGGAGGCGAGCAGTACTTC
CDR3 protein: CASSLASRAGGEQYF

D gene: NA
J gene: TRBJ1-5
CDR3 length: 12
clone size: NA
V gene: TRBV12-3/TRBV12-4
CDR3 DNA: TGTGCCAGCAGTCCCGTCGATCAGCCCCAGCATTTT
CDR3 protein: CASSPVDQPQHF

D gene: NA
J gene: TRBJ1-5
CDR3 length: 15
clone size: NA
V gene: TRBV27
CDR3 DNA: TGTGCCAGCAGTGAGGATGGGTATAGCAATCAGCCCCAGCATTTT
CDR3 protein: CASSEDGYSNQPQHF

D gene: TRBD1
J gene: TRBJ2-3
CDR3 length: 14
clone size: NA
V gene: TRBV11-2
CDR3 DNA: TGTGCCAGCAGCTACGGGACAGGCACAGATACGCAGTATTTT
CDR3 protein: CASSYGTGTDTQYF

D gene: NA
J gene: TRBJ1-1
CDR3 length: 12
clone size: NA
V gene: TRBV2
CDR3 DNA: TGTGCCAGCAGTGGGTTAGACACTGAAGCTTTCTTT
CDR3 protein: CASSGLDTEAFF

D gene: TRBD1
J gene: TRBJ1-2
CDR3 length: 14
clone size: once
V gene: TRBV10-3
CDR3 DNA: TGTGCCATCAGTGAGAGGAGACAGGGCTATGGCTACACCTTC
CDR3 protein: CAISERRQGYGYTF

D gene: TRBD2
J gene: TRBJ2-1
CDR3 length: 15
clone size: NA
V gene: TRBV7-2
CDR3 DNA: TGTGCCAGCAGCTTCACTAGCGGGGGAATCAATGAGCAGTTCTTC
CDR3 protein: CASSFTSGGINEQFF

D gene: NA
J gene: TRBJ1-3
CDR3 length: 16
clone size: NA
V gene: TRBV11-2
CDR3 DNA: TGTGCCAGCAGCCCCTTGAGGGCCGATTTTGGAAACACCATATATTTT
CDR3 protein: CASSPLRADFGNTIYF

D gene: NA
J gene: TRBJ2-5
CDR3 length: 13
clone size: NA
V gene: TRBV25-1
CDR3 DNA: TGTGCCAGCAGAGACAGCTACCAAGAGACCCAGTACTTC
CDR3 protein: CASRDSYQETQYF

D gene: NA
J gene: TRBJ1-2
CDR3 length: 12
clone size: NA
V gene: TRBV5-1
CDR3 DNA: TGCGCCAGCAGCCTCAGGGAAGGGGGCTACACCTTC
CDR3 protein: CASSLREGGYTF

D gene: NA
J gene: TRBJ2-2
CDR3 length: 15
clone size: NA
V gene: TRBV6-5
CDR3 DNA: TGTGCCAGCGCGAAAGGGGGACAACACACCGGGGAGCTGTTTTTT
CDR3 protein: CASAKGGQHTGELFF

D gene: NA
J gene: TRBJ2-2
CDR3 length: 17
clone size: NA
V gene: TRBV5-1
CDR3 DNA: TGCGCCAGCAGCTTGGGACCGACTGGTCGAGGCACCGGGGAGCTGTTTTTT
CDR3 protein: CASSLGPTGRGTGELFF

D gene: TRBD1
J gene: TRBJ1-6
CDR3 length: 15
clone size: NA
V gene: TRBV18
CDR3 DNA: TGTGCCAGCTCACCGGAGGGGGACAGGAATTCACCCCTCCACTTT
CDR3 protein: CASSPEGDRNSPLHF

D gene: NA
J gene: TRBJ1-1
CDR3 length: 13
clone size: NA
V gene: TRBV7-9
CDR3 DNA: TGTGCCAGCAGCGTCCAGGTTAACACTGAAGCTTTCTTT
CDR3 protein: CASSVQVNTEAFF

D gene: NA
J gene: TRBJ2-5
CDR3 length: 14
clone size: NA
V gene: TRBV24-1
CDR3 DNA: TGTGCCACCAGTGATGACACTCAGGGAGGGACCCAGTACTTC
CDR3 protein: CATSDDTQGGTQYF

D gene: TRBD1
J gene: TRBJ1-3
CDR3 length: 14
clone size: once
V gene: TRBV7-9
CDR3 DNA: TGTGCCAGCAGCTTAGGGACAGGGGGAAACACCATATATTTT
CDR3 protein: CASSLGTGGNTIYF

D gene: NA
J gene: TRBJ2-2
CDR3 length: 15
clone size: NA
V gene: TRBV28
CDR3 DNA: TGTGCCAGCACTGGAGGAGCATCGAACACCGGGGAGCTGTTTTTT
CDR3 protein: CASTGGASNTGELFF

D gene: TRBD1
J gene: TRBJ2-7
CDR3 length: 16
clone size: few
V gene: TRBV13
CDR3 DNA: TGTGCCAGCAGCCCCGGGAGCGGGACAGGGTCCTACGAGCAGTACTTC
CDR3 protein: CASSPGSGTGSYEQYF

D gene: NA
J gene: TRBJ2-2
CDR3 length: 16
clone size: NA
V gene: TRBV5-1
CDR3 DNA: TGCGCCAGCAGCTTGAGGCGGAGCGGCGTCACCGGGGAGCTGTTTTTT
CDR3 protein: CASSLRRSGVTGELFF

D gene: TRBD1
J gene: TRBJ1-5
CDR3 length: 15
clone size: NA
V gene: TRBV5-6
CDR3 DNA: TGTGCCAGCAGCCCGTACAGGGGGCGAAATCAGCCCCAGCATTTT
CDR3 protein: CASSPYRGRNQPQHF

D gene: TRBD1
J gene: TRBJ1-2
CDR3 length: 14
clone size: NA
V gene: TRBV2
CDR3 DNA: TGTGCCAGCAGGCCGGGACAGGGGAAAATAGGCTACACCTTC
CDR3 protein: CASRPGQGKIGYTF

D gene: NA
J gene: TRBJ1-5
CDR3 length: 14
clone size: NA
V gene: TRBV20-1
CDR3 DNA: TGCAGTGCTAGTGACACCAGTGCACGCTGGCCCCAGCATTTT
CDR3 protein: CSASDTSARWPQHF

D gene: NA
J gene: TRBJ2-5
CDR3 length: 12
clone size: once
V gene: TRBV2
CDR3 DNA: TGTGCCAGCAGTCAACAGTGGGAGACCCAGTACTTC
CDR3 protein: CASSQQWETQYF

D gene: TRBD2
J gene: TRBJ2-3
CDR3 length: 16
clone size: NA
V gene: TRBV15
CDR3 DNA: TGTGCCACCAGCAGACGGGGGACTACTAGCACAGATACGCAGTATTTT
CDR3 protein: CATSRRGTTSTDTQYF

D gene: NA
J gene: TRBJ2-1
CDR3 length: 16
clone size: NA
V gene: TRBV4-2
CDR3 DNA: TGTGCCAGCAGCCAAGATCGGGTGACAGCCTACAATGAGCAGTTCTTC
CDR3 protein: CASSQDRVTAYNEQFF

D gene: TRBD1
J gene: TRBJ1-6
CDR3 length: 16
clone size: NA
V gene: TRBV5-1
CDR3 DNA: TGCGCCAGCAGCTTGGATTTGACAGGGGCGGGTTCACCCCTCCACTTT
CDR3 protein: CASSLDLTGAGSPLHF

D gene: TRBD1
J gene: TRBJ2-3
CDR3 length: 15
clone size: once
V gene: TRBV11-2
CDR3 DNA: TGTGCCAGCAGCACGACAGGGTCAGGCACAGATACGCAGTATTTT
CDR3 protein: CASSTTGSGTDTQYF

D gene: TRBD1
J gene: TRBJ1-5
CDR3 length: 14
clone size: NA
V gene: TRBV6-5
CDR3 DNA: TGTGCCAGCAGACGGACAGGGGAAGGACAGCCCCAGCATTTT
CDR3 protein: CASRRTGEGQPQHF

D gene: TRBD1
J gene: TRBJ1-2
CDR3 length: 11
clone size: NA
V gene: TRBV10-3
CDR3 DNA: TGTGCCACAGGACAGGACTTTGGCTACACCTTC
CDR3 protein: CATGQDFGYTF